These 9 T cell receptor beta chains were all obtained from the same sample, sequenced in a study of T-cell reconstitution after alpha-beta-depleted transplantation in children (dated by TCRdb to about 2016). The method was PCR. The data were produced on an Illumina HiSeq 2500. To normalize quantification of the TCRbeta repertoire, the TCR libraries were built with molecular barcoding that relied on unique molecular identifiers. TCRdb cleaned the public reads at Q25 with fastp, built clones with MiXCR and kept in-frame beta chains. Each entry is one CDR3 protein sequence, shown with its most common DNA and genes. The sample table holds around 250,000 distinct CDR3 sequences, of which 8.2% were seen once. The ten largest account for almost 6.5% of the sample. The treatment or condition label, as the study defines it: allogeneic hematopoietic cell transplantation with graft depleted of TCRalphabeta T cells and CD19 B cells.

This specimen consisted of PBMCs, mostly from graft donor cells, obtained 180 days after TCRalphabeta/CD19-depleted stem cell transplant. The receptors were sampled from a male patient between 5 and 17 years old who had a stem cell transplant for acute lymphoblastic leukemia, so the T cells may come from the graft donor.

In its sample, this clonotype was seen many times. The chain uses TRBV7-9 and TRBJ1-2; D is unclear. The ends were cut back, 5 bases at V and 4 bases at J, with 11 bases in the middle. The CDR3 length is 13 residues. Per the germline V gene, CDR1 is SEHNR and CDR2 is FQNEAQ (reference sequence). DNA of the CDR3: TGTGCCAGCAGCATACAAGGCGGCTATGGCTACACCTTC. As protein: CASSIQGGYGYTF.

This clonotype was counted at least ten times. In DNA, the CDR3 is TGTGCCAGCAGTTACTCGAGGGCGACAGGGCACACTGAAGCTTTCTTT. Its translation: CASSYSRATGHTEAFF. The rearrangement joins TRBV6-5 to TRBJ1-1, with TRBD1 identical over 7 bases. The germline CDR1 and CDR2 sequences are MNHEY and SVGAGI. This CDR3 comprises 16 residues. The V and J ends lost 0 bases and 3 bases, in that order; junction bases with no gene match: 7.

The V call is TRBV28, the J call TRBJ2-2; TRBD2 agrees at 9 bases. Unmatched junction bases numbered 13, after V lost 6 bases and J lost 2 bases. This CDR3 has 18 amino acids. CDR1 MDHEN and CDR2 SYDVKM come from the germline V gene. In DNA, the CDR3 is TGTGCCAGCAGCTCAAGACTTCTAGCGGGATCTAACACCGGGGAGCTGTTTTTT. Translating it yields CASSSRLLAGSNTGELFF.

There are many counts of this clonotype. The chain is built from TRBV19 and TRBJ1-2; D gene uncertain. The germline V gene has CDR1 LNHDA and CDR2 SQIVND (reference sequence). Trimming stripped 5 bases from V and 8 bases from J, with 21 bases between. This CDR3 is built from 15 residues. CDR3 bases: TGTGCCAGTAGTCTATCCGCCACAGACTCACGCGGCTACACCTTC. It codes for CASSLSATDSRGYTF.

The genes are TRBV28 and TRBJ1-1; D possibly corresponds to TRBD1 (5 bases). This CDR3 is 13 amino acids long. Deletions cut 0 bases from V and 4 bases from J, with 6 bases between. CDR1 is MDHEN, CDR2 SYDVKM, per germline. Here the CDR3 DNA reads TGTGCCAGCAGTTTATGGGGGGTCACTGAAGCTTTCTTT. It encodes CASSLWGVTEAFF.

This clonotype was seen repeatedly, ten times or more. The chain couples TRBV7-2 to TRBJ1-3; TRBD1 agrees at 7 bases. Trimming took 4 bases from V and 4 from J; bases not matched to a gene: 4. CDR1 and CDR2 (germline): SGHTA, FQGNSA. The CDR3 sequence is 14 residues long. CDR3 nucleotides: TGTGCCAGCAGCTCGGGACAGCCGGGAAACACCATATATTTT. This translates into CASSSGQPGNTIYF.

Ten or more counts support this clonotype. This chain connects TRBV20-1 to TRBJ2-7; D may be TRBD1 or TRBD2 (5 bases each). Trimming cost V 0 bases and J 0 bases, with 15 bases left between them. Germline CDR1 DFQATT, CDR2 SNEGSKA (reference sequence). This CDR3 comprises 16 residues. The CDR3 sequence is CSARDPEGPLSYEQYF. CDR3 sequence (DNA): TGCAGTGCTAGAGATCCCGAGGGGCCTCTCTCCTACGAGCAGTACTTC.

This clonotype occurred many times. The CDR3 DNA sequence: TGTGCCAGCAGCCCCCGGGTAGGTGCGAACACTGAAGCTTTCTTT. Translated, it gives CASSPRVGANTEAFF. V usage is TRBV7-2 and J usage is TRBJ1-1; D ambiguous. In germline, CDR1 is SGHTA, CDR2 FQGNSA. The CDR3 spans 15 residues. V was clipped by 5 bases and J by 1 base, with 14 bases between them.

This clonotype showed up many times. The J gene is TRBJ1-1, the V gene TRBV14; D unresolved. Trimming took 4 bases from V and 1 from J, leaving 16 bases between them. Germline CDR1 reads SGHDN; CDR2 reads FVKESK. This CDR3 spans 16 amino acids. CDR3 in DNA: TGTGCCAGCAGCCTGGTTGCGGGATATAGGAACACTGAAGCTTTCTTT. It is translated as CASSLVAGYRNTEAFF.